These 12 T cell receptor beta chains came from one sample sequenced in a study of blood T cell repertoires in COVID-19. Assay: immunoSEQ multiplex PCR; the TCRdb copy retains only in-frame clones and omits some. The sample holds a few hundred thousand clones, just under 90% seen once. The specimen sequenced was PBMCs or T cells enriched from blood (not recorded which). These receptors came from a woman aged 45-65 years who had recovered from COVID-19.

This clone was seen more than once but under ten times. Different DNA sequences within this sample yield the same CDR3. V and J are TRBV2 and TRBJ1-2; TRBD1 might be the D (6 bases). The germline V gene encodes CDR1 SNHLY and CDR2 FYNNEI. The CDR3 is 13 amino acids. The V end was cut by 4 bases, the J end by 4 bases, with 10 bases between. The CDR3, as DNA: TGTGCCAGCAGTGTTACAGGGACCTATGGCTACACCTTC. Protein product: CASSVTGTYGYTF. The full variable domain, rest sourced from reference TRBV2 and TRBJ1-2, is EPEVTQTPSHQVTQMGQEVILRCVPISNHLYFYWYRQILGQKVEFLVSFYNNEISEKSEIFDDQFSVERPDGSNFTLKIRSTKLEDSAMYFCASSVTGTYGYTFGSGTRLTVV.

This clone was detected once. The chain joins TRBV6-5 to TRBJ1-1; weak D call: TRBD1 (6 bases). Germline CDR1 is MNHEY and CDR2 is SVGAGI. Trimming took 6 bases from V and 4 from J, leaving 12 bases between them. The CDR3 runs 13 residues. The CDR3 sequence is CASRVGGATEAFF. The CDR3, as DNA: TGTGCCAGCAGGGTGGGGGGGGCCACTGAAGCTTTCTTT.

V and J are TRBV5-1 and TRBJ1-4; no definite D call. Germline loops: CDR1 SGHRS, CDR2 YFSETQ. V lost 0 bases and J 7 bases, leaving 10 bases between the germline ends. The CDR3 contains 14 residues. The CDR3 coding sequence is TGCGCCAGCAGCTTGGAAGGAGGGAGTGAAAAACTGTTTTTT. This codes for CASSLEGGSEKLFF.

The chain links TRBV3-1 (or the pseudogene TRBV3-2) to TRBJ2-3; D ambiguous. CDR1 is LGHDT, CDR2 YNNKEL, per germline (reference sequence). The V end lost 4 bases, the J end lost 4 bases, and 12 bases lay between the germline ends. The CDR3 is 14 amino acids. The CDR3 nucleotides are TGTGCCAGCAGCCCAGTGCTGGGCTCAGATACGCAGTATTTT. Translated: CASSPVLGSDTQYF.

This clone was counted between two and nine times. This rearrangement joins TRBV4-3 to TRBJ1-2; D remains unclear. Per the germline V gene, CDR1 is LGHNA and CDR2 is YSLEER. The CDR3 is 15 amino acids. V was clipped by 1 base and J by 4 bases, with 13 bases between them. In DNA form, the CDR3 reads TGCGCCAGCAGCCAAGTTATAGAGGGCGTCTATGGCTACACCTTC. Residues: CASSQVIEGVYGYTF.

V usage is TRBV19 and J usage is TRBJ2-1; 7 bases fit TRBD1. This CDR3 contains 13 residues. Germline V CDR1 and CDR2: LNHDA, SQIVND (reference sequence). V dropped 6 bases and J dropped 6; count of bases not matched to a gene: 5. The CDR3 bases are TGTGCCAGTAGCCCGACAGGGCGCAATGAGCAGTTCTTC. Translated, it gives CASSPTGRNEQFF.

A remark on this clone: It is likely a read error, because the conserved phenylalanine at the end of the CDR3 is missing. The DNA is omitted, as the CDR3 cannot be located on it reliably, and the CDR3 follows TCRdb's listing. The chain uses TRBV11-2 and TRBJ1-2; TRBD1 is the table's D call, not checked against the DNA. Germline V lookup: CDR1 SGHAT, CDR2 FQNNGV. With termini counted, the CDR3 has 15 amino acids. The CDR3 loop is CASSPVGGQGPVAVV.

The CDR3 bases are TGTGCCAGTGGTCTGAGCAGGGGGCAGGGAGATACGCAGTATTTT. Encoded protein: CASGLSRGQGDTQYF. The genes are TRBV6-5 and TRBJ2-3; 8 bases align to TRBD1. The CDR3 is made up of 15 amino acids. V lost 9 bases and J lost 5; bases outside the gene matches: 13. The germline V gene has CDR1 MNHEY and CDR2 SVGAGI.

This clone showed up just once. This rearrangement joins TRBV27 to TRBJ1-6; D not certain. The CDR3 loop spans 16 amino acids. The ends were cut back, 5 bases at V and 0 bases at J, with 11 bases in the middle. Germline V gene data show CDR1 as MNHEY and CDR2 as SMNVEV (reference sequence). CDR3 in amino acids: CASSRDRLSYNSPLHF. The CDR3 nucleotides read TGTGCCAGCAGTCGAGACCGACTCTCCTATAATTCACCCCTCCACTTT.

The rearrangement links TRBV5-5 to TRBJ1-1; no clear D. The CDR3 extends over 14 amino acids. In germline, CDR1 is SGHKS, CDR2 YYEKEE (reference sequence). V gave up 4 bases and J gave up 4 bases, with 14 bases separating them. CDR3 loop: CASSLEALGTEAFF. CDR3 coding DNA: TGTGCCAGCAGCCTAGAAGCGCTGGGCACTGAAGCTTTCTTT. Full variable domain (missing parts from reference TRBV5-5 and TRBJ1-1): DAGVTQSPTHLIKTRGQQVTLRCSPISGHKSVSWYQQVLGQGPQFIFQYYEKEERGRGNFPDRFSARQFPNYSSELNVNALLLGDSALYLCASSLEALGTEAFFGQGTRLTVV.

The chain employs TRBV5-6 and TRBJ1-2; 7 nucleotides line up with TRBD1. With V trimmed by 1 base and J by 0 bases, 6 bases remained unmatched. CDR1 SGHDT and CDR2 YYEEEE come from the germline V gene. This CDR3 has 16 residues. The DNA of the CDR3 is TGTGCCAGCAGCTTGCTTTGGGACAGAGCTAACTATGGCTACACCTTC. This encodes CASSLLWDRANYGYTF.

This chain joins TRBV5-1 and TRBJ1-1, with 7 bases matching TRBD1. With 0 bases clipped from V and 10 bases from J, the junction kept 3 bases outside the gene matches. The CDR3 sequence is 12 residues long. Germline CDR1 is SGHRS and CDR2 is YFSETQ. CDR3 region: CASSLDRDRAFF. In DNA form, the CDR3 reads TGCGCCAGCAGCTTGGACAGGGACAGAGCTTTCTTT.